The 2 T cell receptor beta chains below all came from one sample that was sequenced in a study of follicular helper T cells after annual influenza vaccination. Using immunoSEQ multiplex PCR, the repertoire was profiled, and TCRdb retains in-frame clones only, with some absent. Of 9,700 or so clones in the sample, about 86% were seen once. Time point of the sample: 2013-2014 season, 7 days after vaccination. The specimen comprised CXCR5- memory CD4+ T cells sorted from blood, sampled 7 days after influenza vaccination. The receptors here all came from an adult who received the influenza vaccine.

This chain links TRBV30 with TRBJ2-1, with TRBD1 identical over 7 bases. V lost 8 bases to trimming and J lost 1 base; unmatched junction nucleotides: 2. CDR1 and CDR2 from the germline V gene are GTSNPN and SVGIG (reference sequence). The CDR3 has 12 residues. This CDR3 is CAGDRSYNEQFF. CDR3 sequence (DNA): TGTGCCGGGGACAGATCCTACAATGAGCAGTTCTTC. The full variable domain, in which reference TRBV30 and TRBJ2-1 provide the parts outside the CDR3, is SQTIHQWPATLVQPVGSPLSLECTVEGTSNPNLYWYRQAAGRGLQLLFYSVGIGQISSEVPQNLSASRPQDRQFILSSKKLLLSDSGFYLCAGDRSYNEQFFGPGTRLTVL.

The CDR3 loop reads CAISESTGAADGYTF. The CDR3 DNA follows: TGTGCCATCAGTGAGTCGACAGGGGCCGCGGATGGCTACACCTTC. The rearrangement links TRBV10-3 to TRBJ1-2; TRBD1 agrees at 8 bases. This CDR3 is built from 15 residues. V was pared by 0 bases and J by 6 bases, with 6 bases of the junction left unmatched. The germline gives CDR1 ENHRY, CDR2 SYGVKD.